What follows is one TCR beta chain and its context. Its specificity is not known. These data are taken from a study of response to subunit inactivated influenza vaccine. Study observations and caveats: Authors suggested each seasonal flu vaccination may recruit only limited numbers of new T cells.

The ends were cut back, 4 bases at V and 3 bases at J, with 10 bases in the middle. Per the germline V gene, CDR1 is MNHNY and CDR2 is SVGAGI (reference sequence). This CDR3 comprises 13 residues. TCRdb called the RT-PCR reads again in MiXCR, with one record for every CDR3 protein. Counted here are roughly 670,000 distinct CDR3 sequences, 14% occurring once; the ten biggest clones make up roughly 7.6%. Sequencing used PBMCs from blood, obtained 14 to 15 days before vaccination. This chain connects TRBV6-6 to TRBJ2-7; no clear D gene. The receptor comes from a man in his forties or fifties who received an inactivated influenza vaccine. The DNA of the CDR3 is TGTGCCAGCAGTTTACCGATAAACTACGAGCAGTACTTC. Its protein is CASSLPINYEQYF.